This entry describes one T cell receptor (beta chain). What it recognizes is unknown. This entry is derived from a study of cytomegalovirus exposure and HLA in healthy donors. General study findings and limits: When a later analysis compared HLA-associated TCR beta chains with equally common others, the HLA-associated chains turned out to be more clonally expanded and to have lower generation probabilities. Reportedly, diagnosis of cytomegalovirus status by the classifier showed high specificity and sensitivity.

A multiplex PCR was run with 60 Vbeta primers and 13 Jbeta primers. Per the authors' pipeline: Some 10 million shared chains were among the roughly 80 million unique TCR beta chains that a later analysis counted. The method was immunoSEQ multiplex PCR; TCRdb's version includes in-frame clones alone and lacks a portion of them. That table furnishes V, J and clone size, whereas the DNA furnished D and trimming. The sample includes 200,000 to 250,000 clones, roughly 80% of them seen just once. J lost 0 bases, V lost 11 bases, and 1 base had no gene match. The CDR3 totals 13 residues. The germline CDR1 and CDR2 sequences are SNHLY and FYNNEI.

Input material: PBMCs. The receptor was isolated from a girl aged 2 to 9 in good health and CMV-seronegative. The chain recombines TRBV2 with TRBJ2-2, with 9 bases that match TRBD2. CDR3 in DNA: TGTGCCGGCGGGAGGGCGAACACCGGGGAGCTGTTTTTT. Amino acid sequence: CAGGRANTGELFF. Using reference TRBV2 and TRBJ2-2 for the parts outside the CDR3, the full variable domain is EPEVTQTPSHQVTQMGQEVILRCVPISNHLYFYWYRQILGQKVEFLVSFYNNEISEKSEIFDDQFSVERPDGSNFTLKIRSTKLEDSAMYFCAGGRANTGELFFGEGSRLTVL.